This TCR beta chain was documented in a study of blood T cell repertoires in COVID-19. As for the study in general: The samples span acute and convalescent COVID-19 from the United States, Italy and Spain. The cDNA or gDNA used as material had been derived from T cells, B-cell-depleted T cells, or PBMCs.

The protocol was immunoSEQ multiplex PCR, while the TCRdb copy is restricted to in-frame clones and leaves out a portion. The table shows some 120,000 clones, with 75% to 85% occurring only once. Looked up from germline, CDR1 is SGDLS and CDR2 is YYNGEE. The CDR3 length is 17 residues. V gave up 2 bases and J gave up 4 bases, with 19 bases separating them. Input material: peripheral blood. The genes are TRBV9 and TRBJ2-1; tentative D call: TRBD2 (5 bases). This sequence was found in a man aged 65 to 85 with acute or convalescent COVID-19. CDR3: CASSVNQRKPPYNEQFF. The DNA of the CDR3 is TGTGCCAGCAGCGTCAACCAGCGGAAACCTCCTTACAATGAGCAGTTCTTC.